The T cell receptor (beta chain) described here comes from a study of beta chain features in type 1 diabetes. Broader study findings: The analysis here could not establish whether HLA type shapes TCRB rearrangement.

CDR1 and CDR2 (germline): SGHAT, FQNNGV. The CDR3 runs to 11 residues. Deletions cut 5 bases from V and 4 bases from J, with 3 bases between. What was sequenced were expressed TCRB transcripts, since all of the isolated RNA had been reverse transcribed. Using immunoSEQ multiplex PCR, the repertoire was profiled, and TCRdb retains in-frame clones only, with some absent. The sample comprises roughly 310,000 clones, approximately 9.9% of which are singletons, and around 0.015% rests with the top ten. In regard to this clone: What it recognizes is unknown. Other DNA sequences in this sample translate to the same CDR3.

This clonotype was sampled from a woman between 25 and 40 years old in good health. What was sequenced was naive CD4+ T cells from blood. The V and J genes are TRBV11-2 and TRBJ2-1; D unresolved. The CDR3, as DNA: TGTGCCAGCAGCCCATACAATGAGCAGTTCTTC. Amino acids: CASSPYNEQFF. Together with reference TRBV11-2 and TRBJ2-1, the CDR3 gives the full variable domain: EAGVAQSPRYKIIEKRQSVAFWCNPISGHATLYWYQQILGQGPKLLIQFQNNGVVDDSQLPKDRFSAERLKGVDSTLKIQPAKLEDSAVYLCASSPYNEQFFGPGTRLTVL.